Below are 11 T cell receptor beta chains sequenced from a single sample in a study of Graves' ophthalmopathy and Graves' hyperthyroidism (dated by TCRdb to 2016 to 2019). The listed sequencing device is Illumina HiSeq 2000. TCR beta CDR3 regions were amplified from RNA transcripts for repertoire sequencing. The first round of RT-PCR was done with HTBI primers and the Qiagen OneStep RT-PCR kit, and was followed by a second round of multiplex PCR, then size selection and purification. The public sequencing data were trimmed at Q25 with fastp and processed into clonotypes with MiXCR by TCRdb, which kept only in-frame beta chains. Rows matching on CDR3 protein sequence are summarized as one entry with the most common DNA and genes. The sample table holds 650,000 to 900,000 distinct CDR3 sequences, of which about 44% were seen once. Jointly, the top ten make up 35% to 55% of the sample. Sequencing was performed on peripheral blood. The receptor source for this set is an adult man with Graves' ophthalmopathy.

This rearrangement joins TRBV7-9 to TRBJ2-7; 13 positions match TRBD2. The V segment lost 5 bases and the J segment 6 bases; nucleotides outside the gene matches: 1. Germline V gives CDR1 SEHNR, CDR2 FQNEAQ (reference sequence). The CDR3 covers 13 residues. CDR3 loop: CASSTSGGAEQYF. The CDR3 nucleotides are TGTGCCAGCAGCACTAGCGGGGGGGCCGAGCAGTACTTC.

This clonotype was counted only a few times. The rearrangement uses TRBV20-1 and TRBJ2-7; 7 nucleotides match TRBD2. The CDR3 consists of 16 residues. In germline, CDR1 is DFQATT, CDR2 SNEGSKA (reference sequence). V gave up 0 bases and J gave up 2 bases; unmatched junction bases: 10. The CDR3: CSARDVWNGRTYEQYF. The CDR3 nucleotides are TGCAGTGCTAGAGATGTCTGGAACGGGAGGACCTACGAGCAGTACTTC.

This clonotype was observed a handful of times. The chain links TRBV7-3 to TRBJ2-2, with D hard to call. This CDR3 region has 14 residues. Trimming cost V 2 bases and J 5 bases, with 9 bases left between them. CDR1 and CDR2 (germline): SGHTA, FQGTGA. The CDR3 protein is CASSLLHQTGELFF. The CDR3 DNA reads as TGTGCCAGCAGCTTACTTCACCAGACCGGGGAGCTGTTTTTT. Using reference TRBV7-3 and TRBJ2-2 for the parts outside the CDR3, the full variable domain is GAGVSQTPSNKVTEKGKYVELRCDPISGHTALYWYRQSLGQGPEFLIYFQGTGAADDSGLPNDRFFAVRPEGSVSTLKIQRTERGDSAVYLCASSLLHQTGELFFGEGSRLTVL.

J is TRBJ2-5 and V is TRBV15; 7 positions match TRBD1. This CDR3 comprises 14 residues. Germline CDR1 is LNHNV and CDR2 is YYDKDF (reference sequence). The junction had 4 bases not matched to a gene; V was cut back by 5 bases and J by 1 base. The CDR3 DNA reads as TGTGCCACCAGCTCGGGACAGATCCAAGAGACCCAGTACTTC. The encoded protein is CATSSGQIQETQYF.

The sample holds a few counts of this clonotype. The V and J genes are TRBV20-1 and TRBJ1-2, with 10 bases identical to TRBD1. This CDR3 spans 13 amino acids. The V gene end was trimmed by 6 bases and the J gene end by 5 bases; junction bases not matched to a gene: 6. CDR1 and CDR2 (germline): DFQATT, SNEGSKA (reference sequence). This CDR3 is CSALTGGNYGYTF. CDR3 in DNA: TGCAGTGCCCTGACAGGGGGCAATTATGGCTACACCTTC.

This chain joins TRBV7-9 and TRBJ1-5; possibly TRBD1 for D (5 bases). Germline CDR1 SEHNR, CDR2 FQNEAQ (reference sequence). The CDR3 totals 15 residues. V gave up 4 bases and J gave up 9 bases, with 19 bases separating them. The CDR3 sequence is CASSSGHSDFAPQHF. CDR3 coding DNA: TGTGCCAGCAGCTCCGGACATAGCGATTTCGCGCCCCAGCATTTT.

The chain recombines TRBV24-1 with TRBJ1-5, with 8 nucleotides matching TRBD1. Germline CDR1 and CDR2: KGHDR and SFDVKD. This CDR3 is 15 amino acids long. J gave up 7 bases and V 5 bases, and 9 bases lay outside the gene matches. The CDR3 DNA reads TGTGCCACCAGTGCATGGACAGGGCAGCGCCAGCCCCAGCATTTT. Protein product: CATSAWTGQRQPQHF.

The genes are TRBV20-1 and TRBJ2-5, with TRBD2 matching 8 bases. Germline trimming cut 3 bases from V and 5 bases from J; bases unmatched to any gene: 14. CDR3 length: 16 amino acids. Germline loops: CDR1 DFQATT, CDR2 SNEGSKA (reference sequence). The CDR3 nucleotides read TGCAGTGCTAGTTTGTCGGGAGGGCAGGGTTGGGAGACCCAGTACTTC. As protein: CSASLSGGQGWETQYF.

This clonotype was counted only a few times. This chain uses TRBV6-6 with TRBJ2-5; D is possibly TRBD2 (7 bases). The CDR3 runs to 15 residues. Germline V gives CDR1 MNHNY, CDR2 SVGAGI (reference sequence). V dropped 6 bases and J dropped 3 bases, with 17 bases sitting between them. The CDR3 loop reads CASRGVGGGEETQYF. CDR3 sequence (DNA): TGTGCCAGCAGAGGAGTAGGAGGGGGGGAAGAGACCCAGTACTTC.

A note on this clonotype: This may arise from a read error, as a much more abundant clone is one base away. The CDR3 protein is CASSTRANYGYTF. DNA of the CDR3: TGTGCCAGCAGCACCAGGGCTAACTATGGCTACACCTTC. The V and J genes are TRBV7-6 and TRBJ1-2; the D gene is possibly TRBD1 (5 bases). This CDR3 region has 13 residues. Deletions cut 5 bases from V and 0 bases from J, with 7 bases between. The germline V gene has CDR1 SGHVS and CDR2 FNYEAQ.

This sequence joins TRBV19 and TRBJ2-7, with 16 bases that match TRBD2. The CDR3 has 16 amino acids. Unmatched junction bases numbered 6, after V lost 3 bases and J lost 7 bases. CDR1 is LNHDA, CDR2 SQIVND, per germline (reference sequence). The CDR3 loop reads CASSMGLAGGPGEQYF. CDR3 nucleotide sequence: TGTGCCAGTAGTATGGGACTAGCGGGAGGGCCTGGTGAGCAGTACTTC.